This TCR beta chain was obtained from a study of cytomegalovirus exposure and HLA in healthy donors (dated by TCRdb to the late 2010s). A note on the overall study: According to an earlier analysis of 550 to 700 of the donors, some 180 million T cells yielded 117 million unique TCR beta sequences and about 300 Gb of sequence data. Every discovery cohort repertoire had been produced on one sequencing platform. Besides the first cohort of roughly 660 subjects, a separate validation cohort made up of 120 different subjects was used. An early release covering just under 650 HLA-typed donors comprised approximately 300 gigabases of sequencing data and 85 million or so unique TCR sequences. About five DR-DQ haplotypes were treated as single units for association and clustering because of strong linkage in the cohort. The study combined high-throughput TCR immunosequencing, statistical association of individual TCRs with disease status, and machine learning to predict cytomegalovirus infection status. Genome-wide SNP genotypes for about 55% of the roughly 670 donors were used in a later genetic analysis, which treated that subset as a discovery cohort. Among roughly 400 genotyped donors of the cohort, an average of about 220,000 unique TCR beta nucleotide sequences was sequenced per donor, of which about 19% were non-productive. In a later analysis, previously published TCR beta repertoires from 550 to 750 donors were re-analyzed and high-resolution HLA genotyping was added so that TCR occurrence patterns could be studied. The study was designed to test whether signatures of past pathogen exposure could be identified by cataloging public T cell receptors. Donor age, sex, ethnicity and CMV serostatus were collected together with the repertoire data. Typing coverage varied by locus: roughly 629-630 donors for A, B, C, DRB1 and DQB1; about 520 for DQA1; some 610 for DPA1; around 450 for DPB1. The later analysis used no new phenotypic data to find candidate immune exposures, relying instead on TCR beta sequences and their occurrence across donors. Both class I and class II loci were covered by HLA typing, at four-digit resolution. The genetic ancestry cluster associated with self-reported Caucasian donors included 81% of the approximately 400 genotyped donors. An earlier analysis of 500 to 750 of the donors applied high-throughput TCR beta sequencing to assess whether each TCR beta V gene segment acted as functional or pseudogenic. Using immunosequencing, the study profiled T cell repertoires from 500 to 800 subjects and related those repertoires to cytomegalovirus serostatus. On the study overall, not on this receptor specifically: Most CMV-associated TCR beta chains appeared to be HLA-restricted in a later analysis, and the HLA associations seemed to be driven largely by CMV exposure. Strong co-occurrence of HLA alleles, especially DR and DQ, made assigning TCR associations to individual alleles difficult. An association between a missense DCLRE1C variant and V-gene and J-gene trimming of TCR beta chains was found in a later genetic analysis and replicated in an independent cohort. A total of about 150 TCR beta chains were listed by the study as associated with cytomegalovirus. In this cohort, only TCR beta chains were sequenced, and detectable features were limited by the absence of alpha or paired-chain data. Specific HLA alleles were associated with roughly 17,000 TCR beta sequences at a false discovery rate of 0.05 in a later analysis. Several of the top co-occurrence clusters appeared to be linked to parvovirus B19, influenza, CMV and Epstein-Barr virus, according to a later analysis. The authors suggested that the approach could potentially be extended to other disease states and immunological phenotypes. Broadly in line with IMGT annotations, most TCR beta V segments showed up in productive rearrangements about 90% or about 30% of the time in an earlier analysis of 450 to 750 of the donors. Because counts were too low, roughly 17 rarely observed V segments, including chromosome 9 orphons, were left out of the earlier analysis of 587 of the donors. According to a later analysis, TCR association rates differed among HLA loci, with DRB1 alleles showing the most associated TCRs and HLA-C alleles showing the fewest. Most TCR sequences were seen in very few donors, while some public TCRs were found in many individuals. Linkage disequilibrium might explain the correlated functional status among segregating V segments, but an unknown experimental factor could not be ruled out. The classifier was reported to diagnose cytomegalovirus status with high specificity and sensitivity in both the original cohort and the validation cohort. CMV serostatus was the only immune exposure information available for the cohort. A further reported finding was that TCR beta sequences accurately predicted the HLA-A and HLA-B alleles for most subjects in the first cohort. A cluster of highly shared sequence variants was judged likely to be a technical artifact of the sequencing pipeline. In a later analysis, HLA-associated TCR beta chains showed more clonal expansion and lower generation probabilities than non-associated chains that were equally common. A few of the identified cytomegalovirus-associated TCR beta chains were confirmed in vitro to be specific for cytomegalovirus antigens. Because HLA typing was unavailable for some donors at each locus, only the typed subset was used in association tests. Roughly uniform sequencing depth across donors was assumed in presence/absence analyses, although this assumption may not hold. Compared with the approximately 670-donor mean, donors in an Asian-associated ancestry cluster had fewer N-insertions in productive TCRs, according to a later genetic analysis.

The cohort comprised 550 to 700 healthy bone marrow donors. Cohort members were all nominally healthy when sampled, although unrecorded immune exposures were likely present. The donor was CMV seropositive and belonged to the group of 270 or so seropositive cohort members. Every donor gave a peripheral blood sample, and the peripheral blood mononuclear cells from that sample were used for TCR beta sequencing. The Qiagen DNeasy Blood Extraction Kit was used to extract genomic DNA from the blood cell samples. A word on this clone: The antigen it recognizes is unknown. Base quality data are lacking; no much larger clone is found one base away.

The method behind the library was the immunoSEQ multiplex PCR assay. A mixture of 60 forward primers for TCR Vbeta segments and 13 reverse primers for TCR Jbeta segments was used in the multiplex PCR. Amplification of the CDR3 region of rearranged TCR beta genes was performed with a multiplex PCR assay on genomic DNA. On the Illumina HiSeq System, the amplified TCR beta libraries were sequenced as 87-base-pair reads. As for how the authors treated the data: A later analysis counted tens of millions of unique TCR beta chains across the 666 repertoires, and around 9.9 million of these chains were shared by at least two donors. A nearest-neighbor algorithm error-corrected the raw reads and collapsed the reads into unique sequences, merging closely related sequences to remove PCR and sequencing errors. To assign V, D and J gene segments, CDR3 sequences were aligned to IMGT reference sequences. Each retained sequence needed at least a six-nucleotide match to both a V gene segment and a J gene segment. A rearrangement was called productive if the CDR3 had no stop codons and remained in frame with V and J, and every other rearrangement was called non-productive. CDR3 was defined by IMGT convention, running from the second conserved V-encoded cysteine to the conserved J-encoded phenylalanine. The earlier analysis of fewer than 700 of the donors excluded sequences that lacked an unambiguous match to a single V gene segment. In an earlier analysis of around 600 of the donors, V segments were called functional above 56.7% productive rearrangements and were called segregating when the between-donor standard deviation exceeded 5%. A statistical classification framework was built to diagnose cytomegalovirus status from the catalog of TCR beta chain sequences. A later analysis assigned V and J genes by comparing TCR nucleotide sequences with IMGT/GENE-DB human TR gene sequences. A later analysis assigned CDR3 sequences and most-parsimonious VDJ recombination scenarios with the TCRdist pipeline. In a later analysis, every TCR beta chain was defined by the combination of its CDR3 amino acid sequence and its V-gene family, and reads without a unique V-gene family were dropped. A later analysis removed 500 to 600 highly shared, low-generation-probability nucleotide sequences to deal with suspected cross-contamination and a sequencing artifact. For each public chain, a later analysis derived a clonal expansion index from normalized ranks of inferred template counts within each repertoire. In a later analysis, generation probabilities were computed with a VDJ recombination model fitted to out-of-frame rearrangements, and the resulting probabilities were checked against IGoR. Hypergeometric tests were used in a later analysis to score TCR-TCR, TCR-HLA and TCR-CMV co-occurrence, with a repertoire-size bias correction applied to the TCR pairs. To estimate false discovery rates, a later analysis permuted the HLA or CMV assignments 20 times. In a later analysis, co-occurring TCRs were grouped using DBSCAN, with TCRdist sequence similarity added in when clustering inside HLA-allele-positive subsets. For co-occurrence clustering, repertoires with fewer than 30,000 or more than 120,000 public chains were excluded, along with 4 to 6 repertoires with anomalous nucleotide sharing. TCRdb re-hosts the immuneACCESS table, in-frame sequences only. Its copies lack some clones; in the studies checked, an unresolved V gene accounts for under half of them, and the cause for the rest is not known. V and J calls and clone size come straight from that table; D and trimming were deduced from the DNA. Across this sample there are some 140,000 clones, with less than 80% seen only once. Approximately 4.2% of the sample rests with the top ten.

The source is a man between 50 and 59 years old in good health and CMV-seropositive. Source material: PBMCs.

In nucleotides, the sequence is TGTGCCAGCAGCGTAGCACAGGGGGCTAACTATGGCTACACCTTC. It codes for CASSVAQGANYGYTF. This receptor chain uses TRBV9 and TRBJ1-2, with 8 bases in between that match TRBD1. The CDR3, cysteine through phenylalanine, is 15 amino acids long. CDR3 DNA is the only sequence kept; it has 45 bases, read in frame from the first base. Trimming leaves V shorter by 0 bases and J shorter by 0 bases, with the junction holding 1 base beyond the gene matches. The germline V gene sets CDR1 to SGDLS and CDR2 to YYNGEE.